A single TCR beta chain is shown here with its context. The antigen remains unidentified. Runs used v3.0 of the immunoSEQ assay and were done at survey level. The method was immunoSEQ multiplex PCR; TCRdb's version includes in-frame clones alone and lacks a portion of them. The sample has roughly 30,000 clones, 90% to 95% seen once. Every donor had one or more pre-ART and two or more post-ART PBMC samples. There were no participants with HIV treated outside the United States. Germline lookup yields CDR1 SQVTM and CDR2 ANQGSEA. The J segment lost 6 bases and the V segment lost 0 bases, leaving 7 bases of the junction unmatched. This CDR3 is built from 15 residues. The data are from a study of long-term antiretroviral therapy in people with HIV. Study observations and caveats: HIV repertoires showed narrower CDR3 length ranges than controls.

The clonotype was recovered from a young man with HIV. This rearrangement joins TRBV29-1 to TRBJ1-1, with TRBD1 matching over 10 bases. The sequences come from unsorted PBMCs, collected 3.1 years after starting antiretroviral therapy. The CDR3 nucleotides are TGCAGCGTTGAAGATAAGGTAGGGACAGGGGCTGAAGCTTTCTTT. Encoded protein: CSVEDKVGTGAEAFF.